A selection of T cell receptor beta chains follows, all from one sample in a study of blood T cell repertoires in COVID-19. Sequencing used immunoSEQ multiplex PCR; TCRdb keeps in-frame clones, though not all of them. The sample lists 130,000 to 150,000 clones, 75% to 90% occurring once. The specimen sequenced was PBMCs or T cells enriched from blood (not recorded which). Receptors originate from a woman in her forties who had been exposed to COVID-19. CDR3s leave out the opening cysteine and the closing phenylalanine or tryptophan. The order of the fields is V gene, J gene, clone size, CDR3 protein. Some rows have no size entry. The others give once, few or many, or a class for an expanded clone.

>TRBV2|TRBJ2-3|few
ANGRGGPTDTQY
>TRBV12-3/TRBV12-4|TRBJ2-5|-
ASRISGRETQY
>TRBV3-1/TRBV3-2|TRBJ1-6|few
ASSHGAGDPLH
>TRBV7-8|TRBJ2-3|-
ASSLGLIGTGGTDTQY
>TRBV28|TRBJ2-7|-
ASSTSGTPANYEQY
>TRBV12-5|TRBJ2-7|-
ASGFYKGEQY
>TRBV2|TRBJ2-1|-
ARTSGELLSSYNEQF
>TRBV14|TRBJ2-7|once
ASSHPAGDYEQY
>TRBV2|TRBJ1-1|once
ASTLNTEAF
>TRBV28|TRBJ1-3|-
ASSLRGGSGNTIY
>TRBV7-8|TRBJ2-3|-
ASSLGLSAGVKDTQY
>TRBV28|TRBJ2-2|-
VVGRGSNTGELF
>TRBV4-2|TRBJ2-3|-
ASSQDAGSGVLGTDTQY
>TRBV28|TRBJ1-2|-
ASGEQGRYGYT
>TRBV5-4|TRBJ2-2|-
ASSSPGTGFTGELF
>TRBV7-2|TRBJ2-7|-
ASSFTGAYEQY
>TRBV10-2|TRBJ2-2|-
ASRDRGPLGELF
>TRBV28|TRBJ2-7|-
ASSLGGGGLFNEQY
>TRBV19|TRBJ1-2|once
ASSIIKDSGYGYT
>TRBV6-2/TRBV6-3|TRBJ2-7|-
ASSDSGLADSYEQY
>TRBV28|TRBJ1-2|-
ASSIVTGGLGSVGYT
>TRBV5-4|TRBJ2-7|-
ASSTSGGAYEQY
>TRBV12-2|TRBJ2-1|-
ASRLALILAHMDNEQF
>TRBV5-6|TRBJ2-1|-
ASSLQGNEQF
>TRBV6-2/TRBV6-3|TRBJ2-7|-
ASSWTGKSYEQY
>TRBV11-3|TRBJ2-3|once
ASSLGDRGDRTDTQY
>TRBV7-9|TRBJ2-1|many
ATPTGGAGGEQF
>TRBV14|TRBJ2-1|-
ASSQALYRGNEQF
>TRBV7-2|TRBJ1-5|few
ASRATGGPNQPQH
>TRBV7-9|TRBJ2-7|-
ASSPKIRLGSEQY
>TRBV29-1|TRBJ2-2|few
SGKTFGTSGGTGELF
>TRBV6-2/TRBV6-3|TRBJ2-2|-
ASSYPVGQATGELF
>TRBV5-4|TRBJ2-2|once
ASSSRLAGGMNTGELF
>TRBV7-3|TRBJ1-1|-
ASSVLPGLNTEAF
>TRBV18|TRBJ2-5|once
ASSPPLRGRDETQY
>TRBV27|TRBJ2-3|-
ASSPAALRRVDTQY
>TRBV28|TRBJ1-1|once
ASSLFVGGRTEAF
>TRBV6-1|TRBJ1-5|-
ASSEATGRFQPQH
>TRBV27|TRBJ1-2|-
ASSLEGRYGYT
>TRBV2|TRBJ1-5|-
ASRYRVVGPQH
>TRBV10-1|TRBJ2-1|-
ASSESGQGHNEQF
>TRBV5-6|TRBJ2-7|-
ASRGQGAHEQY
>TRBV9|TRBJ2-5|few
ASSGTTQETQY
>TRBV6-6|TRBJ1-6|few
ASSRPPNSPLH
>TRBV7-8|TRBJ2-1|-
ASSLGGWSGGNEQF
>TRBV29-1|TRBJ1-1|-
SARGSILRGAENTEAF
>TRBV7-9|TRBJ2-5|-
ASSSNNKETQY
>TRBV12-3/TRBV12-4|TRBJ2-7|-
ASSLQGYYEQY
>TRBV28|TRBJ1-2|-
ASRTGGGYGYT
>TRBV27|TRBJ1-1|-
ASSLSRGGVAEAF
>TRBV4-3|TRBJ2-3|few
ASSQKTRDRGTDTQY
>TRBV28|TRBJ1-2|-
ASFGGLSLFYGYT